This T cell receptor (beta chain) appears in the sequencing data of a study of T cells in Graves' hyperthyroidism and ophthalmopathy. This CDR3 is built from 16 residues. The germline gives CDR1 LGHDT, CDR2 YNNKEL (reference sequence). Trimming took 3 bases from V and 0 from J, leaving 12 bases between them. The PBMCs had their origin in about 9.7 ml of fresh peripheral blood. Points on this clonotype: Its cognate antigen is unknown.

The TCR beta CDR3 regions underwent amplification using RNA transcripts as the source. First-round RT-PCR of the TCR CDR3 relied on the HTBI primer set. TCRdb passed the multiplex PCR reads through MiXCR, listing each CDR3 protein once. The sample yields approximately 610,000 distinct CDR3 sequences, approximately 16% seen once. Overall study findings and caveats: A model using 13 V-J features told ophthalmopathy apart from stable hyperthyroidism. Blood also carried most thyroid clonotypes expanded above 0.001.

The chain is built from TRBV3-1 and TRBJ1-3; maybe TRBD1 (6 bases). The source is a woman under 30 with Graves' hyperthyroidism. The specimen sequenced was blood. The CDR3 DNA reads TGTGCCAGCAGCCACGCACAGGGTAGCTCTGGAAACACCATATATTTT. Translating it yields CASSHAQGSSGNTIYF.